A selection of T cell receptor beta chains follows, all from one sample in a study of blood T cell repertoires in COVID-19. Sequencing used immunoSEQ multiplex PCR; TCRdb keeps in-frame clones, though not all of them. The sample yields about 150,000 clones, 60% to 85% seen once. The specimen was peripheral blood. The receptors were sampled from a man aged 50 or older with active or convalescent COVID-19. CDR3s include the opening cysteine and the closing phenylalanine or tryptophan. The D gene is left open where the match is weak. Expanded clones are given a class, and other clones once, few, many or no size at all.

cdr3_length,v_call,d_call,clone_size,j_call,cdr3_aa,cdr3_nt
16,TRBV15,TRBD2,once,TRBJ2-7,CATRLGTLAGGNEQYF,TGTGCCACCCGACTGGGAACCCTGGCGGGAGGGAACGAGCAGTACTTC
11,TRBV11-2,-,once,TRBJ2-1,CASRIQWEQFF,TGTGCCAGCAGGATACAGTGGGAGCAGTTCTTC
17,TRBV12-2,-,-,TRBJ2-4,CASRFVTLKVAKNIQYF,TGTGCAAGTCGCTTCGTGACTCTTAAGGTCGCCAAAAACATTCAGTACTTC
13,TRBV9,TRBD1,-,TRBJ2-7,CASSVGDSYEQYF,TGTGCCAGCAGCGTCGGGGACAGCTACGAGCAGTACTTC
16,TRBV4-1,-,-,TRBJ2-2,CASSQDDRPYTGELFF,TGCGCCAGCAGCCAAGACGACAGGCCCTACACCGGGGAGCTGTTTTTT
18,TRBV15,-,-,TRBJ2-1,CATSRDRGLESSYNEQFF,TGTGCCACCAGCAGAGATAGGGGACTTGAAAGCTCCTACAATGAGCAGTTCTTC
15,TRBV5-1,TRBD2,-,TRBJ2-5,CASSLGPSGQETQYF,TGCGCCAGCAGCTTGGGTCCTAGCGGACAAGAGACCCAGTACTTC
13,TRBV7-2,-,-,TRBJ2-7,CASSQIQGYEQYF,TGTGCCAGCAGTCAGATCCAGGGGTACGAGCAGTACTTC
14,TRBV6-5,TRBD1,-,TRBJ2-2,CASTRDRNTGELFF,TGTGCCAGCACAAGGGACAGGAACACCGGGGAGCTGTTTTTT
16,TRBV6-5,TRBD2,-,TRBJ2-1,CASSYLGLAGGGEQFF,TGTGCCAGCAGTTACTTAGGACTAGCGGGAGGGGGTGAGCAGTTCTTC
11,TRBV29-1,-,-,TRBJ2-7,CSVGEPSEQYF,TGCAGCGTTGGGGAGCCCTCCGAGCAGTACTTC
14,TRBV19,-,-,TRBJ1-2,CASSTTEYSYGYTF,TGTGCCAGTAGTACCACAGAGTATAGCTATGGCTACACCTTC
19,TRBV29-1,TRBD2,-,TRBJ2-1,CSVEAVPSGVGHVGNEQFF,TGCAGCGTTGAAGCGGTCCCTAGCGGGGTGGGGCACGTGGGAAATGAGCAGTTCTTC
16,TRBV5-3,TRBD2,-,TRBJ2-1,CARSFNGRSPYNEQFF,TGTGCCAGAAGCTTCAACGGGAGGAGCCCCTACAATGAGCAGTTCTTC
11,TRBV28,-,-,TRBJ2-5,CASSSSETQYF,TGTGCCAGCAGTTCCTCGGAGACCCAGTACTTC
13,TRBV6-5,-,-,TRBJ2-2,CASKRRQDGELFF,TGTGCCAGCAAACGGAGGCAGGACGGGGAGCTGTTTTTT
14,TRBV24-1,-,-,TRBJ2-5,CATSAPLEEETQYF,TGTGCCACCAGTGCACCACTAGAAGAAGAGACCCAGTACTTC
14,TRBV10-3,-,once,TRBJ2-2,CAIKSTANTGELFF,TGTGCCATCAAGAGCACAGCGAACACCGGGGAGCTGTTTTTT
16,TRBV28,TRBD1,-,TRBJ2-7,CASRAISNDRAYEQYF,TGTGCCAGCAGAGCCATATCCAACGACAGGGCCTACGAGCAGTACTTC
17,TRBV24-1,TRBD1,-,TRBJ2-2,CATSDPKDRGPTGELFF,TGTGCCACCAGTGACCCTAAAGACAGGGGTCCGACCGGGGAGCTGTTTTTT
14,TRBV2,TRBD1,once,TRBJ1-2,CASSERDRGDGYTF,TGTGCCAGCAGTGAAAGGGACAGGGGGGATGGCTACACCTTC
15,TRBV13,-,-,TRBJ2-2,CASSPSDPNTGELFF,TGTGCCAGCAGCCCTAGCGACCCGAACACCGGGGAGCTGTTTTTT
16,TRBV5-1,TRBD1,few,TRBJ1-2,CASSLDGGQLVYGYTF,TGCGCCAGCAGCTTGGATGGGGGACAGTTAGTTTATGGCTACACCTTC
14,TRBV15,TRBD1,once,TRBJ1-2,CATSRTGDGYGYTF,TGTGCCACCAGCAGGACAGGGGATGGCTATGGCTACACCTTC
13,TRBV6-4,-,-,TRBJ1-1,CASSRQGNTEAFF,TGTGCCAGCAGTCGGCAGGGGAACACTGAAGCTTTCTTT
14,TRBV28,-,-,TRBJ1-5,CASSRGGSNQPQHF,TGTGCCAGCAGCCGCGGAGGTAGCAATCAGCCCCAGCATTTT
16,TRBV21-1,-,-,TRBJ2-1,CASVGRDSSSYNEQFF,TGTGCCAGCGTCGGACGGGACTCGAGCTCCTACAATGAGCAGTTCTTC
13,TRBV29-1,-,-,TRBJ2-3,CSVVTTSTDTQYF,TGCAGCGTTGTGACAACTAGCACAGATACGCAGTATTTT
14,TRBV28,-,-,TRBJ2-1,CASSLSGEGNEQFF,TGTGCCAGCAGTTTGTCGGGAGAGGGGAATGAGCAGTTCTTC
16,TRBV5-1,TRBD1,-,TRBJ2-1,CASSLSVTGVGNEQFF,TGCGCCAGCAGCTTGAGCGTGACAGGGGTTGGTAATGAGCAGTTCTTC
14,TRBV24-1,-,few,TRBJ1-5,CATSDYNRNQPQHF,TGTGCCACCAGTGATTATAACAGAAATCAGCCCCAGCATTTT
15,TRBV9,TRBD2,-,TRBJ2-1,CASSDRTSGYNEQFF,TGTGCCAGCAGCGATCGGACTAGCGGTTACAATGAGCAGTTCTTC
16,TRBV5-1,-,once,TRBJ2-1,CASSLGTSVMPNEQFF,TGCGCCAGCAGCTTGGGGACTTCAGTTATGCCTAATGAGCAGTTCTTC
17,TRBV27,TRBD2,once,TRBJ2-5,CASSFTLAGGRGETQYF,TGTGCCAGCAGTTTCACCCTAGCGGGAGGAAGAGGAGAGACCCAGTACTTC
14,TRBV5-1,TRBD1,-,TRBJ2-4,CASSFTGDQNIQYF,TGCGCCAGCAGCTTTACAGGGGACCAAAACATTCAGTACTTC
15,TRBV11-3,TRBD2,-,TRBJ2-3,CASSRGEGRTDTQYF,TGTGCCAGCAGCCGGGGGGAGGGGCGCACAGATACGCAGTATTTT
12,TRBV10-2,-,-,TRBJ2-5,CASRGLQETQYF,TGCGCCAGCAGAGGACTCCAAGAGACCCAGTACTTC
13,TRBV29-1,TRBD1,-,TRBJ1-2,CSAIEQGVDGYTF,TGCAGCGCAATCGAACAGGGGGTCGATGGCTACACCTTC
15,TRBV11-2,-,-,TRBJ1-2,CASSFPRDRMLGYTF,TGTGCCAGCAGCTTTCCTCGTGACAGGATGTTAGGCTACACCTTC
14,TRBV7-2,-,-,TRBJ2-3,CASSRQAATDTQYF,TGTGCCAGCAGCCGCCAGGCAGCTACAGATACGCAGTATTTT